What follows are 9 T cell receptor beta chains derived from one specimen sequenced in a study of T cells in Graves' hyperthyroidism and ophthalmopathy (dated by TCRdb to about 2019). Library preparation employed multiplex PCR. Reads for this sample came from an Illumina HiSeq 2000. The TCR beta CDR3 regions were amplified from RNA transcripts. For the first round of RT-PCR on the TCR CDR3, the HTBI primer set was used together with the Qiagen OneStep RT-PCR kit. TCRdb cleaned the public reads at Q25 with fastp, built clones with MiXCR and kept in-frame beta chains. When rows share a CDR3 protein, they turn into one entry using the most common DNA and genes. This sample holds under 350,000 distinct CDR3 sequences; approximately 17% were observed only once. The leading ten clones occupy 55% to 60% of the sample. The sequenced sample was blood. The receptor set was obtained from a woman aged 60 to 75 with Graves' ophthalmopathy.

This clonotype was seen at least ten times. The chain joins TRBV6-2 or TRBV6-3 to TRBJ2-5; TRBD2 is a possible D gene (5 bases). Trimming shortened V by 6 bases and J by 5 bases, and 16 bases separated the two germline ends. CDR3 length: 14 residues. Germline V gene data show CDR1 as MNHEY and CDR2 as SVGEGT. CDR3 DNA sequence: TGTGCCAGCAGGCCCCAGAGGGCTAGGGAGACCCAGTACTTC. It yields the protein CASRPQRARETQYF.

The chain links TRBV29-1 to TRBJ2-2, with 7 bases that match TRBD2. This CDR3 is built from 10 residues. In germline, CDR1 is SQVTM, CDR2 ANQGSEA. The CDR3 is CSGGDGELFF. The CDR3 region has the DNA TGCAGTGGGGGGGACGGGGAGCTGTTTTTT.

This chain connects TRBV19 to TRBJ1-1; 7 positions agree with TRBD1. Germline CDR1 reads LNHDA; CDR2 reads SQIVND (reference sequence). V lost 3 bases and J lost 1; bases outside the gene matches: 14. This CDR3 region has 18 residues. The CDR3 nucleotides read TGTGCCAGTAGTATGGTCGAGGGGAGGGGGCAGGGGAACACTGAAGCTTTCTTT. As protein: CASSMVEGRGQGNTEAFF.

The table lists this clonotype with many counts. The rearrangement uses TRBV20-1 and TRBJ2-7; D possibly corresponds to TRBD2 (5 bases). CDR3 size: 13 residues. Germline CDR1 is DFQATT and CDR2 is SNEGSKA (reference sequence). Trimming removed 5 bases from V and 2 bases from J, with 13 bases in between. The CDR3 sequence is CSAETDGTYEQYF. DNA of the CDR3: TGCAGTGCTGAAACGGACGGGACCTACGAGCAGTACTTC.

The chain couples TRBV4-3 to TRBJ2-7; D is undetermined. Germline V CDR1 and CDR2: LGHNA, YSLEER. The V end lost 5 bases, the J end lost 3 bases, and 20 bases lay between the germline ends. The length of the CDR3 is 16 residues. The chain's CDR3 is CASSSRWPKMIYEQYF. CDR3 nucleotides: TGCGCCAGCAGCTCCCGGTGGCCCAAAATGATCTACGAGCAGTACTTC.

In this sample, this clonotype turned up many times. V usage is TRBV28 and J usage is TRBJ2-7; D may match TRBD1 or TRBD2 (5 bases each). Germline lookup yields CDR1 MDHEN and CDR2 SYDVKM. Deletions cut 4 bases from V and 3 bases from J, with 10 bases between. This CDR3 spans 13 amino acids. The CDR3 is CASSSGPYYEQYF. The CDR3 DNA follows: TGTGCCAGCAGTTCGGGACCCTACTACGAGCAGTACTTC. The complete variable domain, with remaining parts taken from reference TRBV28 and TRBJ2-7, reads DVKVTQSSRYLVKRTGEKVFLECVQDMDHENMFWYRQDPGLGLRLIYFSYDVKMKEKGDIPEGYSVSREKKERFSLILESASTNQTSMYLCASSSGPYYEQYFGPGTRLTVT.

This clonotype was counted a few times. The chain's CDR3 is CSAPLLGQGNYGYTF. CDR3 nucleotides: TGCAGTGCGCCCCTGTTGGGACAGGGTAACTATGGCTACACCTTC. The V call is TRBV20-1, the J call TRBJ1-2, with 9 bases aligning to TRBD1. From germline, CDR1 is DFQATT and CDR2 SNEGSKA (reference sequence). CDR3 length: 15 residues. V lost 6 bases to trimming and J lost 1 base; unmatched junction nucleotides: 9.

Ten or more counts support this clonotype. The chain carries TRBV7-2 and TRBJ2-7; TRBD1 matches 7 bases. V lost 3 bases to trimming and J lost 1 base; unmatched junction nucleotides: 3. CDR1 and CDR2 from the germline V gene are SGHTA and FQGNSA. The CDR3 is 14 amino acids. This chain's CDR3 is CASSFMTGSYEQYF. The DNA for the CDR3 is TGTGCCAGCAGCTTTATGACAGGGTCCTACGAGCAGTACTTC.

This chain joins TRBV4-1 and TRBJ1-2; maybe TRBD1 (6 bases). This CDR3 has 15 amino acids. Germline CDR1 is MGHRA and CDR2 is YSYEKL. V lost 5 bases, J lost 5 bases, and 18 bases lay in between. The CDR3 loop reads CASSDRDKHGYGYTF. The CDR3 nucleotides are TGCGCCAGCAGCGACCGGGACAAACATGGGTATGGCTACACCTTC.